This T cell receptor beta chain was recorded in a study of blood T cell repertoires in COVID-19. In the study overall: Acute-phase and convalescent COVID-19 samples originated in the United States, Italy and Spain. The cDNA or gDNA used as material had been derived from T cells, B-cell-depleted T cells, or PBMCs.

The CDR3 runs to 14 residues. Germline V CDR1 and CDR2: SNHLY, FYNNEI. The junction had 10 bases not matched to a gene; V was cut back by 6 bases and J by 11 bases. Source study methods: Amplification of reference gene primers was used by the study to estimate nucleated cell counts. Assay used: immunoSEQ multiplex PCR; TCRdb lists only in-frame clones, some missing. The D gene and trimming were derived from the DNA, and the V and J assignments and clone size from that table. The sample includes 90,000 to 120,000 clones, 88% seen only once; the top ten take 6.5%. The sequencing sample was made of peripheral blood. The chain recombines TRBV2 with TRBJ1-6, with 7 bases aligning to TRBD1. The sequence was collected from a woman aged 55-70 years with acute or convalescent COVID-19. DNA of the CDR3: TGTGCCAGCAGGGGAGACAGGGCCGAGGCACCCCTCCACTTT. This gives the protein CASRGDRAEAPLHF.